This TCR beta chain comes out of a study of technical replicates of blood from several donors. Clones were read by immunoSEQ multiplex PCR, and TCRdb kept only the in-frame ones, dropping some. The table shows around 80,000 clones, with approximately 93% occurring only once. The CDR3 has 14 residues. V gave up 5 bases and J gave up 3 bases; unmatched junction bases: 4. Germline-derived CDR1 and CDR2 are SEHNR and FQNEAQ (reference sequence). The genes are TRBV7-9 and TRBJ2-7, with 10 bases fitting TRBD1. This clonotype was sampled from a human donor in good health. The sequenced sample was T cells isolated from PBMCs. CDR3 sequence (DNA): TGTGCCAGCAGCCAGGGACAGGGGAACTACGAGCAGTACTTC. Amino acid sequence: CASSQGQGNYEQYF.